This TCR beta chain was retrieved from a study of blood T cell repertoires in COVID-19. The wider study: COVID-19 samples from acute and convalescent phases originated in the United States, Italy and Spain.

Per the original methods: The authors estimated nucleated cell counts from reference gene primer amplification. Profiling relied on immunoSEQ multiplex PCR, and the TCRdb table lists in-frame clones only, not all of them. V and J calls and clone size are those listed in that table; D and trimming were worked out from the DNA. The sample includes 200,000 to 250,000 clones, 80% of them seen just once. There are 15 residues in the CDR3. Per germline, CDR1 LGHNA and CDR2 YNFKEQ. Losses at the gene ends were 4 bases for V and 4 bases for J; bases not matched to a gene: 6. Participants spanned ages about 18 to 100 years and resided in about two dozen US areas. Participants were placed into cohorts based on the clinical history they reported.

Specimen: PBMCs or T cells enriched from blood (not recorded which). This chain connects TRBV4-2 to TRBJ2-7, with 11 bases that match TRBD2. The receptor was derived from a woman in her forties with acute COVID-19. CDR3 residues: CASSPTSGSVYEQYF. As DNA, the CDR3 is TGTGCCAGCAGCCCCACTAGCGGGAGCGTGTACGAGCAGTACTTC.